This T cell receptor beta chain was sequenced for a study of cytomegalovirus exposure and HLA in healthy donors. Though nominally healthy at sampling, donors likely had unrecorded immune exposures. PCR employed 60 Vbeta and 13 Jbeta primers. Libraries were prepared by immunoSEQ multiplex PCR; TCRdb keeps only in-frame clonotypes and omits some of them. The data hold under 200,000 clones, with around 62% observed a single time. Concerning this clone: Within the sample, other DNA sequences also encode this same CDR3.

The sequencing input was PBMCs. The receptor was isolated from a man aged 35-49 years in good health and CMV-seronegative.

CDR3 sequence: CASSLDRGYGYTF. The DNA for the CDR3 is TGTGCCAGCAGCCTAGACAGGGGTTATGGCTACACCTTC. The chain joins TRBV5-4 to TRBJ1-2; 8 positions match TRBD1. Germline lookup yields CDR1 SGHNT and CDR2 YYREEE (reference sequence). Trimming removed 4 bases from V and 5 bases from J; junction bases left unmatched: 4. The CDR3 runs 13 residues.